These 11 T cell receptor beta chains came from one sample sequenced in a study of T cells after yellow fever vaccination. TCRdb independently ran MiXCR on the 5' RACE reads; one entry per CDR3 protein. The profile shows about 310,000 distinct CDR3 sequences, around 3.6% of them singletons. The starting material was PBMCs, obtained on the day of the yellow fever booster vaccination. These receptor sequences come from a man in his late teens or twenties who received the YFV17D yellow fever vaccine.

This clonotype was detected many times. The gene calls are TRBV6-2 or TRBV6-3 and TRBJ1-5; a weak D match, TRBD1 (6 bases). Deletions cut 5 bases from V and 6 bases from J, with 17 bases between. This CDR3 region has 15 residues. Germline lookup yields CDR1 MNHEY and CDR2 SVGEGT. The CDR3 bases are TGTGCCAGCAGTCCCCGAGGGGGACCGGGTCAGCCCCAGCATTTT. Its protein product is CASSPRGGPGQPQHF.

This clonotype has a count of ten or more. The chain has TRBV5-1 and TRBJ2-1, with D perhaps TRBD1 (5 bases). V was cut by 2 bases and J by 6 bases, with 21 bases left in between. The CDR3 contains 17 residues. Germline-derived CDR1 and CDR2 are SGHRS and YFSETQ. CDR3 DNA sequence: TGCGCCAGCAGCTTCGCCTTGGACATTAGAGCTAGCAATGAGCAGTTCTTC. Translation gives CASSFALDIRASNEQFF.

A few counts support this clonotype. The chain has TRBV9 and TRBJ1-2; 8 nucleotides match TRBD1. Trimming cost V 6 bases and J 10 bases; bases outside gene matches: 8. CDR1 is SGDLS and CDR2 is YYNGEE in the germline V gene. The CDR3 has 12 residues. This CDR3 reads CASTYYRGDYTF. The CDR3 DNA reads TGTGCCAGCACCTACTACAGGGGGGACTACACCTTC.

In its sample, this clonotype was seen many times. CDR3 region: CSAPGTSKNIQYF. DNA of the CDR3: TGCAGTGCTCCCGGGACTAGCAAAAACATTCAGTACTTC. V gene TRBV20-1 combines with J gene TRBJ2-4; 8 bases map to TRBD2. The CDR3 length is 13 residues. J lost 3 bases, V lost 5 bases, and 3 bases had no gene match. Germline V gene lookup returns CDR1 DFQATT and CDR2 SNEGSKA (reference sequence).

This clonotype was recorded many times. The chain joins TRBV5-6 to TRBJ2-1, with 7 bases lining up with TRBD1. CDR1 SGHDT and CDR2 YYEEEE come from the germline V gene. Germline trimming cut 2 bases from V and 3 bases from J; bases unmatched to any gene: 2. There are 14 residues in the CDR3. Here the CDR3 DNA reads TGTGCCAGCAGCTTTGGACAGGACTACAATGAGCAGTTCTTC. Amino acids: CASSFGQDYNEQFF.

This clonotype was seen repeatedly, ten times or more. V gene TRBV30 combines with J gene TRBJ1-5; D uncertain. CDR1 GTSNPN and CDR2 SVGIG come from the germline V gene (reference sequence). The CDR3 extends over 13 amino acids. V shed 1 base and J shed 12 bases, with 16 bases lying between them. Written as DNA, the CDR3 is TGTGCCTGGAGTGCCCCTGTGGCAGGCCTCCAGCATTTT. It translates to CAWSAPVAGLQHF.

There are many counts of this clonotype. The chain combines TRBV28 with TRBJ1-2; no clear D. The CDR3 is made up of 11 amino acids. Germline CDR1 and CDR2: MDHEN and SYDVKM. Deletions cut 3 bases from V and 6 bases from J, with 5 bases between. CDR3 region: CASSLKDGYTF. The CDR3 DNA reads as TGTGCCAGCAGTTTGAAGGATGGCTACACCTTC.

In this sample, this clonotype turned up a few times. J is TRBJ1-1 and V is TRBV2, with D possibly being TRBD1 (5 bases). From germline, CDR1 is SNHLY and CDR2 FYNNEI. V gave up 7 bases and J gave up 11 bases, with 11 bases separating them. This CDR3 region has 10 residues. The chain's CDR3 is CASNRGAAFF. CDR3 sequence (DNA): TGTGCCAGCAATCGAGGGGCGGCTTTCTTT.

This clonotype was seen repeatedly, ten times or more. The chain links TRBV20-1 to TRBJ2-3; TRBD2 matches 13 bases. In germline, CDR1 is DFQATT, CDR2 SNEGSKA (reference sequence). The CDR3 loop spans 15 amino acids. J lost 3 bases, V lost 1 base, and 1 base had no gene match. CDR3 in DNA: TGCAGTGCTAGAGCACTAGCGGGGGGGACAGATACGCAGTATTTT. Translation gives CSARALAGGTDTQYF.

The chain links TRBV11-3 to TRBJ2-6; 8 bases are shared with TRBD1. The CDR3 totals 17 residues. V lost 4 bases and J lost 4; bases outside the gene matches: 9. From germline, CDR1 is SGHNT and CDR2 YENEEA. CDR3 region: CASSYREQGDGANVLTF. The CDR3 DNA sequence: TGTGCCAGCAGCTACCGGGAACAGGGGGACGGGGCCAACGTCCTGACTTTC.

This sequence joins TRBV20-1 and TRBJ1-5; tentative D call: TRBD1 (6 bases). The CDR3 is 14 residues long. Germline V CDR1 and CDR2: DFQATT, SNEGSKA (reference sequence). Trimming took off 2 bases at V and 4 bases at J, with 12 bases between the two ends. CDR3 sequence reads: CSARKGVGNQPQHF. The CDR3 DNA follows: TGCAGTGCTAGAAAGGGGGTCGGAAATCAGCCCCAGCATTTT.